A single sample is the source of the 30 T cell receptor beta chains below, sequenced in a study of lymphopenia after photon versus proton radiotherapy. Clones were sequenced by immunoSEQ multiplex PCR, and TCRdb holds only the in-frame ones, with some missing. The sample records 55,000 to 70,000 clones, about nine tenths being singletons. The sample here was peripheral blood, taken from a patient treated with proton-based radiotherapy. These TCRs come from a man older than 75 with esophageal cancer.

The chain has TRBV6-6 and TRBJ1-5; a possible D gene is TRBD1 (5 bases). There are 15 residues in the CDR3. V was cut by 2 bases and J by 1 base, with 9 bases left in between. The V gene's germline CDR1 is MNHNY and CDR2 SVGAGI (reference sequence). In DNA, the CDR3 is TGTGCCAGCAGTTACCGCAGGGAAAGCAATCAGCCCCAGCATTTT. Translating it yields CASSYRRESNQPQHF.

In this sample, this clone turned up once. The rearrangement joins TRBV30 to TRBJ1-5; 7 nucleotides agree with TRBD1. The length of the CDR3 is 13 residues. Germline CDR1 and CDR2: GTSNPN and SVGIG (reference sequence). The junction had 1 base not matched to a gene; V was cut back by 1 base and J by 4 bases. The CDR3 DNA reads as TGTGCCTGGAGTGGGACAGGTAATCAGCCCCAGCATTTT. Amino acids: CAWSGTGNQPQHF. Based on the CDR3 plus reference TRBV30 and TRBJ1-5, the full variable domain is SQTIHQWPATLVQPVGSPLSLECTVEGTSNPNLYWYRQAAGRGLQLLFYSVGIGQISSEVPQNLSASRPQDRQFILSSKKLLLSDSGFYLCAWSGTGNQPQHFGDGTRLSIL.

This clone appeared a single time. The chain is built from TRBV11-2 and TRBJ2-4, with D possibly called TRBD1 or TRBD2 (7 bases each). This CDR3 has 17 residues. CDR1 and CDR2 from the germline V gene are SGHAT and FQNNGV. The V end was cut by 7 bases, the J end by 0 bases, with 19 bases between. In DNA, the CDR3 is TGTGCCAGCACCTCTTGGGGGGGGGACAGAGCCAAAAACATTCAGTACTTC. Its protein product is CASTSWGGDRAKNIQYF. The whole variable domain, remainder taken from reference TRBV11-2 and TRBJ2-4, is EAGVAQSPRYKIIEKRQSVAFWCNPISGHATLYWYQQILGQGPKLLIQFQNNGVVDDSQLPKDRFSAERLKGVDSTLKIQPAKLEDSAVYLCASTSWGGDRAKNIQYFGAGTRLSVL.

V is TRBV28 and J is TRBJ2-7, with D possibly being TRBD1 or TRBD2 (6 bases each). CDR3 length equals 13 residues. Germline V lookup: CDR1 MDHEN, CDR2 SYDVKM. With 7 bases removed from V and 1 base from J, the gap between germline ends came to 11 bases. CDR3 region: CASTGGPSYEQYF. As DNA, the CDR3 is TGTGCCAGCACCGGGGGCCCTTCCTACGAGCAGTACTTC.

This chain links TRBV29-1 with TRBJ2-1; no reliable D call. The length of the CDR3 is 15 residues. Trimming shortened V by 2 bases and J by 2 bases, and 13 bases separated the two germline ends. In germline, CDR1 is SQVTM, CDR2 ANQGSEA. The CDR3 spells CSVEKPQVTYNEQFF. The CDR3 nucleotides are TGCAGCGTTGAAAAGCCGCAAGTGACCTACAATGAGCAGTTCTTC.

The chain links TRBV9 to TRBJ2-5; 10 bases agree with TRBD1. This CDR3 has 15 residues. J lost 4 bases, V lost 0 bases, and 3 bases had no gene match. Germline loops: CDR1 SGDLS, CDR2 YYNGEE. As DNA, the CDR3 is TGTGCCAGCAGCGTAGAGCGGACAGGGGGAGAGACCCAGTACTTC. Residues: CASSVERTGGETQYF.

The genes are TRBV10-3 and TRBJ2-1; 10 nucleotides agree with TRBD2. The CDR3 is 16 residues long. CDR1 and CDR2 from the germline V gene are ENHRY and SYGVKD. Trimming took 0 bases from V and 10 from J; bases not matched to a gene: 9. The CDR3 sequence: CAISESGLAGVEEQFF. The CDR3 nucleotides are TGTGCCATCAGTGAGTCAGGGCTAGCGGGAGTCGAAGAGCAGTTCTTC.

The chain is built from TRBV6-6 and TRBJ1-1; tentative D call: TRBD1 (5 bases). CDR1 and CDR2 (germline): MNHNY, SVGAGI (reference sequence). CDR3 size: 14 residues. The ends were cut back, 4 bases at V and 1 base at J, with 10 bases in the middle. CDR3 sequence: CASSFGAPNTEAFF. In DNA, the CDR3 is TGTGCCAGCAGTTTCGGGGCGCCGAACACTGAAGCTTTCTTT.

J is TRBJ2-7 and V is TRBV4-3; 8 nucleotides align to TRBD2. The trim removed 2 bases at V and 4 bases at J, leaving 7 bases unmatched. The CDR3 has 15 amino acids. CDR1 LGHNA and CDR2 YSLEER come from the germline V gene. The CDR3, as DNA: TGCGCCAGCAGCCAAATTCCGGGGGGGCCGTACGAGCAGTACTTC. Amino acid sequence: CASSQIPGGPYEQYF.

The rearrangement uses TRBV19 and TRBJ1-2; TRBD1 agrees at 7 bases. Per germline, CDR1 LNHDA and CDR2 SQIVND (reference sequence). CDR3 length: 12 residues. In DNA, the CDR3 is TGTGTCAGCCAGGGGGATCGCTATGGCTACACCTTC. This sequence encodes CVSQGDRYGYTF.

This chain connects TRBV7-2 to TRBJ1-5; TRBD1 matches 11 bases. Germline lookup yields CDR1 SGHTA and CDR2 FQGNSA. J lost 5 bases, V lost 5 bases, and 5 bases had no gene match. This CDR3 contains 15 residues. The CDR3 nucleotides read TGTGCCAGCAGCCCCTGGACAGGGGGCTATCAGCCCCAGCATTTT. This encodes CASSPWTGGYQPQHF.

Points on this clone: Other DNA sequences from this sample encode an identical CDR3 as well. The chain employs TRBV9 and TRBJ2-7, with 11 bases that match TRBD2. The CDR3 spans 15 residues. With V trimmed by 3 bases and J by 2 bases, 4 bases remained unmatched. CDR1 and CDR2 from the germline V gene are SGDLS and YYNGEE. This CDR3 is CASSGGTSGAYEQYF. The CDR3 DNA follows: TGTGCCAGCAGCGGGGGGACTAGCGGTGCCTACGAGCAGTACTTC.

CDR3 loop: CATSRGLSTDTQYF. The CDR3 nucleotides read TGTGCCACCAGCAGAGGGCTATCCACAGATACGCAGTATTTT. This rearrangement joins TRBV15 to TRBJ2-3; D remains ambiguous. V lost 1 base and J 2 bases, leaving 7 bases between the germline ends. The CDR3 is made up of 14 amino acids. Per germline, CDR1 LNHNV and CDR2 YYDKDF (reference sequence).

This chain uses TRBV6-6 with TRBJ2-1; D is possibly TRBD2 (6 bases). From germline, CDR1 is MNHNY and CDR2 SVGAGI (reference sequence). CDR3 length: 11 residues. V was trimmed by 5 bases and J by 9 bases, leaving 8 bases between them. This CDR3 reads CASSRDFEQFF. The CDR3 DNA reads as TGTGCCAGCAGTCGGGACTTTGAGCAGTTCTTC.

This CDR3 is CASSKQGGGGEAFF. CDR3 sequence (DNA): TGTGCCAGCAGCAAACAGGGGGGAGGCGGTGAAGCTTTCTTT. V usage is TRBV2 and J usage is TRBJ1-1, with 8 bases identical to TRBD1. Germline CDR1 is SNHLY and CDR2 is FYNNEI. The length of the CDR3 is 14 residues. The junction had 10 bases not matched to a gene; V was cut back by 6 bases and J by 7 bases.

This clone has a handful of counts. V gene TRBV30 combines with J gene TRBJ2-7; D is uncertain. Deletions cut 1 base from V and 6 bases from J, with 19 bases between. The V gene's germline CDR1 is GTSNPN and CDR2 SVGIG (reference sequence). This CDR3 has 15 amino acids. The CDR3 nucleotides read TGTGCCTGGAGTGCTGGCAGTGTGGGGTTCTCCGAGCAGTACTTC. Translation gives CAWSAGSVGFSEQYF.

V is TRBV5-4 and J is TRBJ1-1; the D gene is possibly TRBD1 (5 bases). Trimming removed 5 bases at V and 2 bases at J, with 13 bases between. The germline CDR1 and CDR2 sequences are SGHNT and YYREEE (reference sequence). The CDR3 spans 14 residues. CDR3 coding DNA: TGTGCCAGCAGTCCCGGGGCCCATAACACTGAAGCTTTCTTT. It encodes CASSPGAHNTEAFF.

The CDR3: CASSPPSQETQYF. CDR3 DNA: TGTGCCAGCTCACCCCCTTCCCAAGAGACCCAGTACTTC. V is TRBV18 and J is TRBJ2-5, with D unclear. Trimming stripped 3 bases from V and 1 base from J, with 6 bases between. Germline V gene data show CDR1 as KGHSH and CDR2 as LQKENI. The CDR3 covers 13 residues.

The V gene is TRBV13, the J gene TRBJ1-6; D is perhaps TRBD1 (6 bases). This CDR3 is built from 14 residues. Germline V CDR1 and CDR2: PRHDT, FYEKMQ (reference sequence). The V end lost 5 bases, the J end lost 10 bases, and 15 bases lay between the germline ends. The CDR3 nucleotides read TGTGCCAGCAGCATACAGGGTATTGGGTCACCCCTCCACTTT. Its translation is CASSIQGIGSPLHF.

The J gene is TRBJ1-5, the V gene TRBV5-4; possible D gene TRBD1, 5 bases. This CDR3 region has 14 residues. Trimming pared 0 bases from V and 6 bases from J, leaving 10 bases between. Germline V gene sequence: CDR1 SGHNT, CDR2 YYREEE (reference sequence). Here the CDR3 reads CASSLGGIGQPQHF. In DNA, the CDR3 is TGTGCCAGCAGCTTGGGGGGGATCGGTCAGCCCCAGCATTTT.

The chain is built from TRBV7-9 and TRBJ1-2, with 7 bases fitting TRBD1. The CDR3 is 13 amino acids. From germline, CDR1 is SEHNR and CDR2 FQNEAQ (reference sequence). Trimming took 5 bases from V and 6 from J; bases not matched to a gene: 6. The CDR3 spells CASSRGQNHGYTF. The CDR3 coding sequence is TGTGCCAGCAGCCGGGGACAGAACCATGGCTACACCTTC.

The chain uses TRBV5-4 and TRBJ2-7; 9 bases map to TRBD2. Germline CDR1 and CDR2: SGHNT and YYREEE (reference sequence). With V trimmed by 2 bases and J by 2 bases, 8 bases remained unmatched. This CDR3 contains 16 residues. Here the CDR3 reads CASSLTIAGAPYEQYF. The CDR3 nucleotides are TGTGCCAGCAGCTTAACCATAGCGGGAGCCCCCTACGAGCAGTACTTC.

The rearrangement joins TRBV4-1 to TRBJ1-2; TRBD1 aligns across 9 bases. J gave up 5 bases and V 3 bases, and 7 bases lay outside the gene matches. There are 15 residues in the CDR3. Germline V gene lookup returns CDR1 MGHRA and CDR2 YSYEKL. CDR3 residues: CASSHLPGTGYGYTF. The CDR3 DNA sequence: TGCGCCAGCAGCCACCTACCCGGGACAGGGTATGGCTACACCTTC.

This clone occurred a few times. The sample holds other DNA sequences that translate to the same CDR3. This chain connects TRBV19 to TRBJ1-2; tentatively, D is TRBD1 (6 bases). The CDR3 length is 13 residues. Germline CDR1 LNHDA, CDR2 SQIVND (reference sequence). Trimming removed 9 bases at V and 2 bases at J, with 13 bases between. CDR3 DNA: TGTGCCAGCTCCCCCCAGGGGAACTATGGCTACACCTTC. This encodes CASSPQGNYGYTF.

The chain couples TRBV6-7 to TRBJ2-3; 9 nucleotides align to TRBD2. TRBV6-7 is sorted into the ORF group, with uncertain function. The CDR3 has 16 residues. V trimming: 2 bases; J trimming: 1 base; junction bases outside the gene matches: 4. CDR3 coding DNA: TGTGCCAGCAGTTACGTAGCGGGAGAATGCACAGATACGCAGTATTTT. It specifies CASSYVAGECTDTQYF.

This clone was found once. This chain links TRBV11-2 with TRBJ1-1; D uncertain. The length of the CDR3 is 15 residues. In germline, CDR1 is SGHAT, CDR2 FQNNGV. V lost 5 bases and J 1 base, leaving 14 bases between the germline ends. CDR3 sequence: CASSPTTRENTEAFF. As DNA, the CDR3 is TGTGCCAGCAGCCCAACGACCCGAGAGAACACTGAAGCTTTCTTT.

The chain employs TRBV14 and TRBJ2-5, with 7 positions matching TRBD2. V shed 2 bases, J shed 3 bases, and the junction held 9 bases outside the gene matches. From germline, CDR1 is SGHDN and CDR2 FVKESK. The CDR3 contains 16 residues. The CDR3, as DNA: TGTGCCAGCAGCCAAAGGGGACTACAAAATAAAGAGACCCAGTACTTC. Its protein product is CASSQRGLQNKETQYF.

The CDR3 sequence: CASSVVGSGRYGELFF. In nucleotides, the CDR3 is TGTGCCAGCAGCGTAGTCGGTAGCGGGAGATACGGGGAGCTGTTTTTT. V gene TRBV9 combines with J gene TRBJ2-2; TRBD2 matches at 9 bases. The V segment lost 0 bases and the J segment 7 bases; nucleotides outside the gene matches: 7. Germline V gives CDR1 SGDLS, CDR2 YYNGEE. The CDR3 spans 16 residues.

This chain joins TRBV29-1 and TRBJ2-2; a possible D gene is TRBD1 (5 bases). CDR3 length equals 13 residues. With 6 bases removed from V and 1 base from J, the gap between germline ends came to 9 bases. CDR1 is SQVTM, CDR2 ANQGSEA, per germline. DNA of the CDR3: TGCAGCGTCGTTGGACAGAACACCGGGGAGCTGTTTTTT. Protein product: CSVVGQNTGELFF.

This clone was counted between two and nine times. The same CDR3 also results from other DNA sequences found in this sample. The gene calls are TRBV11-2 and TRBJ1-3; TRBD1 aligns across 8 bases. J was trimmed by 4 bases and V by 2 bases; bases with no gene match: 4. Germline V CDR1 and CDR2: SGHAT, FQNNGV. The CDR3 runs to 15 residues. The CDR3 DNA reads TGTGCCAGCAGCTTAAGGCAGGGGGCAGGAAACACCATATATTTT. Translated: CASSLRQGAGNTIYF. Supplemented by reference TRBV11-2 and TRBJ1-3, the full variable domain reads EAGVAQSPRYKIIEKRQSVAFWCNPISGHATLYWYQQILGQGPKLLIQFQNNGVVDDSQLPKDRFSAERLKGVDSTLKIQPAKLEDSAVYLCASSLRQGAGNTIYFGEGSWLTVV.